What follows are 11 T cell receptor beta chains derived from one specimen sequenced in a study of blood T cell repertoires in COVID-19. Here immunoSEQ multiplex PCR was the method, and the copy in TCRdb shows in-frame clones only, minus some. The sample gives 180,000 or so clones, about 86% of which show up once; roughly 3.3% is in the top ten. Sequences were obtained from peripheral blood. The receptors were sampled from a man between 18 and 35 years old with active or convalescent COVID-19.

The chain combines TRBV7-2 with TRBJ2-1; possibly TRBD2 for D (5 bases). CDR3 length: 13 residues. The V end lost 4 bases, the J end lost 3 bases, and 7 bases lay between the germline ends. Germline V gene sequence: CDR1 SGHTA, CDR2 FQGNSA. The CDR3 sequence is CASSYRDYNEQFF. CDR3 sequence (DNA): TGTGCCAGCAGCTACCGGGACTACAATGAGCAGTTCTTC.

The V call is TRBV13, the J call TRBJ1-1; a possible D gene is TRBD1 (5 bases). Germline V gives CDR1 PRHDT, CDR2 FYEKMQ (reference sequence). Trimming shortened V by 0 bases and J by 8 bases, and 10 bases separated the two germline ends. This CDR3 comprises 13 residues. The CDR3 DNA sequence: TGTGCCAGCAGCTTAGGCCAGGGTACGGAAGCTTTCTTT. Protein product: CASSLGQGTEAFF. Supplemented by reference TRBV13 and TRBJ1-1, the full variable domain reads AAGVIQSPRHLIKEKRETATLKCYPIPRHDTVYWYQQGPGQDPQFLISFYEKMQSDKGSIPDRFSAQQFSDYHSELNMSSLELGDSALYFCASSLGQGTEAFFGQGTRLTVV.

This chain connects TRBV29-1 to TRBJ1-2; D is undetermined. In germline, CDR1 is SQVTM, CDR2 ANQGSEA. The CDR3 extends over 13 amino acids. V dropped 6 bases and J dropped 4 bases, with 15 bases sitting between them. The CDR3 here is CSVPMEGSYGYTF. As DNA, the CDR3 is TGCAGCGTCCCAATGGAAGGGAGCTATGGCTACACCTTC. Combining the CDR3 with reference TRBV29-1 and TRBJ1-2 gives the whole variable domain SAVISQKPSRDICQRGTSLTIQCQVDSQVTMMFWYRQQPGQSLTLIATANQGSEATYESGFVIDKFPISRPNLTFSTLTVSNMSPEDSSIYLCSVPMEGSYGYTFGSGTRLTVV.

The chain employs TRBV12-3 or TRBV12-4 and TRBJ2-7; tentatively, D is TRBD2 (6 bases). CDR3 size: 13 residues. V was clipped by 10 bases and J by 2 bases, with 15 bases between them. This CDR3 is CATGSGLPYEQYF. The CDR3 region has the DNA TGTGCCACCGGCTCGGGACTCCCCTACGAGCAGTACTTC.

The gene calls are TRBV29-1 and TRBJ2-6; TRBD1 might be the D (5 bases). CDR3 length: 13 residues. V was trimmed by 4 bases and J by 2 bases, leaving 6 bases between them. Germline V gives CDR1 SQVTM, CDR2 ANQGSEA. CDR3 sequence: CSVVGAGANVLTF. In nucleotides, the CDR3 is TGCAGCGTTGTAGGGGCTGGGGCCAACGTCCTGACTTTC.

This chain joins TRBV29-1 and TRBJ2-1; D gene ambiguous. The ends were cut back, 2 bases at V and 9 bases at J, with 8 bases in the middle. This CDR3 spans 11 amino acids. The V gene's germline CDR1 is SQVTM and CDR2 ANQGSEA. CDR3 residues: CSVEFRSEQFF. Written as DNA, the CDR3 is TGCAGCGTTGAATTTAGAAGTGAGCAGTTCTTC.

The chain has TRBV3-1 (or the pseudogene TRBV3-2) and TRBJ2-1, with 12 nucleotides matching TRBD2. Germline V CDR1 and CDR2: LGHDT, YNNKEL (reference sequence). The CDR3 contains 17 residues. The ends lost 0 bases at V and 9 bases at J; junction bases unmatched: 9. The CDR3 nucleotides are TGTGCCAGCAGCCAAGATCGGGCTAGCGGGAGGGTGAGTGAGCAGTTCTTC. Translation gives CASSQDRASGRVSEQFF.

This clone was observed a few times. This chain joins TRBV11-2 and TRBJ1-1; the D gene is possibly TRBD1 (5 bases). Germline loops: CDR1 SGHAT, CDR2 FQNNGV. The CDR3 totals 14 residues. Trimming cost V 3 bases and J 5 bases, with 13 bases left between them. This CDR3 is CASSLQGGKTEAFF. CDR3 coding DNA: TGTGCCAGCAGCTTGCAGGGAGGGAAGACTGAAGCTTTCTTT.

This chain joins TRBV5-1 and TRBJ2-7; TRBD1 agrees at 11 bases. Germline CDR1 and CDR2: SGHRS and YFSETQ. Losses at the gene ends were 4 bases for V and 5 bases for J; bases not matched to a gene: 8. The CDR3 is 15 amino acids. The CDR3 is CASSRDGTGGDEQYF. CDR3 DNA: TGCGCCAGCAGCCGGGACGGGACAGGGGGAGACGAGCAGTACTTC.

This clone appeared a few times. This chain joins TRBV7-9 and TRBJ1-5, with 10 nucleotides matching TRBD1. This CDR3 contains 15 residues. CDR1 is SEHNR, CDR2 FQNEAQ, per germline (reference sequence). The V gene end was trimmed by 5 bases and the J gene end by 2 bases; junction bases not matched to a gene: 3. CDR3 in amino acids: CASSDGTGGNQPQHF. The CDR3 DNA is TGTGCCAGCAGCGACGGGACAGGGGGCAATCAGCCCCAGCATTTT.

This chain links TRBV24-1 with TRBJ2-1; TRBD2 agrees at 11 bases. V trimming: 4 bases; J trimming: 6 bases; junction bases outside the gene matches: 7. Germline values: CDR1 KGHDR, CDR2 SFDVKD. The CDR3 spans 16 residues. The CDR3, as DNA: TGTGCCACCAGTGACGTCGCGGGACTAGCGGCCAATGAGCAGTTCTTC. Encoded protein: CATSDVAGLAANEQFF.